Described below is a single T cell receptor beta chain sequence and its context. Trimming pared 1 base from V and 9 bases from J, leaving 16 bases between. The CDR3 contains 16 residues. The germline gives CDR1 MGHRA, CDR2 YSYEKL. This sample was taken from a study of blood T cell repertoires in COVID-19. As for the study in general: Spain, Italy and the United States supplied samples that represented acute and convalescent COVID-19. Sample material is recorded as cDNA or gDNA derived from T cells, B-cell-depleted T cells, or PBMCs.

In the authors' methods: Cell counts per sample came from amplifying reference gene primers. Only in-frame clones appear in the TCRdb table, and some are missing; sequencing was by immunoSEQ multiplex PCR. V and J calls and clone size are those listed in that table; D and trimming were worked out from the DNA. The repertoire holds 150,000 to 200,000 clones, with more than 85% as singletons. This receptor was obtained from a woman older than 75 in a cohort sampled during active or convalescent COVID-19. V gene TRBV4-1 combines with J gene TRBJ1-6, with D maybe TRBD1 (6 bases). Sequenced: peripheral blood. CDR3 loop: CASSQGVDRFGSPLHF. The DNA for the CDR3 is TGCGCCAGCAGCCAAGGGGTAGACAGGTTTGGTTCACCCCTCCACTTT.